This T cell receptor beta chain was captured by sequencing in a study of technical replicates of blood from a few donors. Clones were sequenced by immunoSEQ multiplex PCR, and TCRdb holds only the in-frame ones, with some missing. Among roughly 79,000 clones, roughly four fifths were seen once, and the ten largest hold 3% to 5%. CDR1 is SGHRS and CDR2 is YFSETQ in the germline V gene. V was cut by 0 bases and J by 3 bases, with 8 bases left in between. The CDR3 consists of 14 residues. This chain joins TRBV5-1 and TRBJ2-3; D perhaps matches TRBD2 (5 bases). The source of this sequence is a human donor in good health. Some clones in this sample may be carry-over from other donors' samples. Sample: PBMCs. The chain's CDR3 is CASSLATGTDTQYF. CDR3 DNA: TGCGCCAGCAGCTTGGCCACGGGGACAGATACGCAGTATTTT. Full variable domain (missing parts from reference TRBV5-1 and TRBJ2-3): KAGVTQTPRYLIKTRGQQVTLSCSPISGHRSVSWYQQTPGQGLQFLFEYFSETQRNKGNFPGRFSGRQFSNSRSEMNVSTLELGDSALYLCASSLATGTDTQYFGPGTRLTVL.